Detailed here is one TCR beta chain. The antigen is unknown. Researchers amplified the TCR beta CDR3 regions from RNA transcripts. HTBI primers were the set used in a first-round RT-PCR of the TCR CDR3. TCRdb re-called the multiplex PCR reads through MiXCR, storing one row per CDR3 protein. The sample includes hundreds of thousands of distinct CDR3 sequences, roughly 37% seen only once; the top ten take around 10%. The data stem from a study of T cells in Graves' hyperthyroidism and ophthalmopathy. Looking at the study overall: Initial diagnosis, before any treatment, was when peripheral blood was collected. Broader study findings: The model's output predicted ophthalmopathy at a median of roughly 6.9 months prior to onset.

Not enrolled were patients with uncontrolled infection, other autoimmune disease, pregnancy or lactation. PBMCs stemmed from over 7.5 ml fresh peripheral blood. The V and J ends lost 4 bases and 4 bases respectively, with 16 bases between them. CDR3 length: 16 amino acids. The chain links TRBV12-3 or TRBV12-4 to TRBJ1-4, with unresolved D. The material sequenced was blood. The TCR comes from a young man with Graves' hyperthyroidism. CDR3 sequence (DNA): TGTGCCAGCAGTTCCCGCCCTCCCTGGGGTAATGAAAAACTGTTTTTT. Encoded protein: CASSSRPPWGNEKLFF.